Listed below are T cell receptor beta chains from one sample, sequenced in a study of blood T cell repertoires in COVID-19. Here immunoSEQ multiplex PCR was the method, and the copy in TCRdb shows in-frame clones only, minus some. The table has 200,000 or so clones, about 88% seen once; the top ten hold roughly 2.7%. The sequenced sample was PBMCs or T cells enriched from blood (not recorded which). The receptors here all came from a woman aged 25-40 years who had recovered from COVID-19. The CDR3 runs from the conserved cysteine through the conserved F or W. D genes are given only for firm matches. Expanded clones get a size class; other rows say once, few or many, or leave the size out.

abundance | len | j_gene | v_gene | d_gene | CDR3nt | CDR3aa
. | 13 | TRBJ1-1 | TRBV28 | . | TGTGCCAGCAGTGAAACAGGGAACACTGAAGCTTTCTTT | CASSETGNTEAFF
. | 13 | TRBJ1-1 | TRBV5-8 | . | TGTGCCAGCCAAGGGGCAGGGTGGACTGAAGCTTTCTTT | CASQGAGWTEAFF
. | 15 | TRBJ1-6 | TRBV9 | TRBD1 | TGTGCCAGCAGCGATGCGGGACAGTATAATTCACCCCTCCACTTT | CASSDAGQYNSPLHF
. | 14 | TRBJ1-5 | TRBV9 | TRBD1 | TGTGCCAGCAGCACGGGGACAGTTAATCAGCCCCAGCATTTT | CASSTGTVNQPQHF
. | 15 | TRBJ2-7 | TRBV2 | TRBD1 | TGTGCCAGCAGCCCACTTAAGGGGACAGGGTTCGAGCAGTACTTC | CASSPLKGTGFEQYF
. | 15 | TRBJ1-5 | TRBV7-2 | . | TGTGCCAGCAGCTTAGCGGGCCGAGGCAATCAGCCCCAGCATTTT | CASSLAGRGNQPQHF
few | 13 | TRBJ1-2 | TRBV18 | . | TGTGCCAGCTCACGGACAGCTAACTATGGCTACACCTTC | CASSRTANYGYTF
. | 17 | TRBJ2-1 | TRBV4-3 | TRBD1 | TGCGCCAGCAGCCAAGCCTTCCGGGACAGGGGGCTCAATGAGCAGTTCTTC | CASSQAFRDRGLNEQFF
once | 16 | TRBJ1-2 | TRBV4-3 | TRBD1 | TGCGCCAGCAGCCAAGATACAGGGGGCCCCAACTATGGCTACACCTTC | CASSQDTGGPNYGYTF
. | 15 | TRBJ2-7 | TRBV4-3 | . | TGCGCCAGCAGCCCGCGACTAGTACTCCCCTACGAGCAGTACTTC | CASSPRLVLPYEQYF
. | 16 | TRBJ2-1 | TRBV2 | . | TGTGCCAGCACACTAAGCACAGGGACCTCCTACAATGAGCAGTTCTTC | CASTLSTGTSYNEQFF
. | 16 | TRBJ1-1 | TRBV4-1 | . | TGCGCCAGCAGCCAAAGGAGGACAGAGGGAAACACTGAAGCTTTCTTT | CASSQRRTEGNTEAFF
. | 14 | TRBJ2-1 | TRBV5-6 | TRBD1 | TGTGCCAGCAGCCATGGGACAGGGAGGAATGAGCAGTTCTTC | CASSHGTGRNEQFF
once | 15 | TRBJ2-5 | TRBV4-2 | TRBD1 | TGTGCCAGCAGCCAGAGGGACAGGGGTGGAGAGACCCAGTACTTC | CASSQRDRGGETQYF
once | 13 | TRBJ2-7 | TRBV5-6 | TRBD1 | TGTGCCAGCAGCCTCGACAGGGGTTTGGAGCAGTACTTC | CASSLDRGLEQYF
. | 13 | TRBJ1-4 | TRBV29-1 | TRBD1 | TGCAGCGCGAGGGGGACAGGGGATGAAAAACTGTTTTTT | CSARGTGDEKLFF
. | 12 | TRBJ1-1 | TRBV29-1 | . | TGCAGCGCCCGGATCATGACAGCTGAAGCTTTCTTT | CSARIMTAEAFF
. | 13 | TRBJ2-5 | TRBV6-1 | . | TGTGCCAGCAGTGAAACAGGCCAAGAGACCCAGTACTTC | CASSETGQETQYF
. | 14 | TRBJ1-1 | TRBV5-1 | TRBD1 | TGCGCCAGCAGCTGGACAGGGCTGAACACTGAAGCTTTCTTT | CASSWTGLNTEAFF
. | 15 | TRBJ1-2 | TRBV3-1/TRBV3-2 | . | TGTGCCAGCAGCCAAGCGAGCCGGGAAGGGTATGGCTACACCTTC | CASSQASREGYGYTF
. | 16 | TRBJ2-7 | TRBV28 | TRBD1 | TGTGCCAGCAGTGTAACCGGGACAGGGAAAGTCTACGAGCAGTACTTC | CASSVTGTGKVYEQYF
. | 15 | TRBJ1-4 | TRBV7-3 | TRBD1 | TGTGCCAGCAGCTCCACAGGGGGCACTAATGAAAAACTGTTTTTT | CASSSTGGTNEKLFF
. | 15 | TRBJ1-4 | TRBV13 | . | TGTGCCAGCAGCTCCAGGTTTTCAACTAATGAAAAACTGTTTTTT | CASSSRFSTNEKLFF
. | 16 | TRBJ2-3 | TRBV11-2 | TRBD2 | TGTGCCAGCGGCCTCCGCGGGGGAACTAGCACAGATACGCAGTATTTT | CASGLRGGTSTDTQYF
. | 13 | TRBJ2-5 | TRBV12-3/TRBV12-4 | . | TGTGCCAGCAGTTTGCTGGGGGCCTCGGGCCAGTACTTC | CASSLLGASGQYF
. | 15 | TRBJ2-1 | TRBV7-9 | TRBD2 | TGTGCCAGCAGCGGCACCGGGAGGGGGGCCCATGAGCAGTTCTTC | CASSGTGRGAHEQFF
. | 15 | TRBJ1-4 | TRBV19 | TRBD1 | TGTGCCAGTAGTCGCCGGGACAGGGATAATGAAAAACTGTTTTTT | CASSRRDRDNEKLFF
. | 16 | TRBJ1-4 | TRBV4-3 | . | TGCGCCAGCAGCCAAGAGGGCGGGGTTAGTATTGAAAAACTGTTTTTT | CASSQEGGVSIEKLFF
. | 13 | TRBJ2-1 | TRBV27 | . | TGTGCCAGCAGTTTAGGCAGGTTCAATGAGCAGTTCTTC | CASSLGRFNEQFF
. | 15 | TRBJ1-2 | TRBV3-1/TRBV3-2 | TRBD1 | TGTGCCAGCAGCCTGAGGGGGACAGGGACCTATGGCTACACCTTC | CASSLRGTGTYGYTF
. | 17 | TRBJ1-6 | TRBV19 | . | TGTGCCAGTAGTCTTCCAGGGTACAGCTCCTATAATTCACCCCTCCACTTT | CASSLPGYSSYNSPLHF
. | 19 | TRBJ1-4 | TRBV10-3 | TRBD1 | TGTGCCATCAGTGATTCGCAGGGGGCGCGAGTTGGAGGGAATGAAAAACTGTTTTTT | CAISDSQGARVGGNEKLFF
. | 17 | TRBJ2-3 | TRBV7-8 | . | TGTGCCAGCAGCTTAGGCTTACAGGAGTCGGGTGCAGATACGCAGTATTTT | CASSLGLQESGADTQYF
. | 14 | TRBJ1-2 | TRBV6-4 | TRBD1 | TGTGCCAGCAGTGAACAGGGGGATTTTGGTGGCTACACCTTC | CASSEQGDFGGYTF
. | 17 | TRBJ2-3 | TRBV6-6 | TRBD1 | TGTGCCAGCAGACGAGTCGCCCAGGGGGACCCCACAGATACGCAGTATTTT | CASRRVAQGDPTDTQYF
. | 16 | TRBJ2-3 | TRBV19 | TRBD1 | TGTGCCAGTAGTGTTGGACAGGGGGTTGCGACAGATACGCAGTATTTT | CASSVGQGVATDTQYF
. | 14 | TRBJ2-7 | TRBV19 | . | TGTGCCAGTAGTATAGACAGAAGCTCCTACGAGCAGTACTTC | CASSIDRSSYEQYF
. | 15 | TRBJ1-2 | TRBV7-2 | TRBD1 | TGTGCCAGCAGCTTAGTACCGGGACAGCCTTATGGCTACACCTTC | CASSLVPGQPYGYTF
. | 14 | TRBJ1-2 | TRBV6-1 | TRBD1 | TGTGCCAGCAGTGAAGCCGACAGGGTTGAGTACAACACCTTC | CASSEADRVEYNTF
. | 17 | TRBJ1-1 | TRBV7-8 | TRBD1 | TGTGCCAGCAGCTCCCGTCGGGACAGGGTCTTGAACACTGAAGCTTTCTTT | CASSSRRDRVLNTEAFF
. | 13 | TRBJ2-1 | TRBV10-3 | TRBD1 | TGTGCCATCCACCGGGACAGGGACAATGAGCAGTTCTTC | CAIHRDRDNEQFF